Below are 14 T cell receptor beta chains sequenced from a single sample in a study of T cell repertoires in cytomegalovirus infection. TCRdb used MiXCR to reprocess the reads, holding one entry per CDR3 protein. Here the sample spans 200,000 to 300,000 distinct CDR3 sequences, around 9% being singletons. Source material: PBMCs. These receptors came from a human donor in good health (CMV status not recorded). Some clones in this sample may be carry-over from other donors' samples.

The chain combines TRBV29-1 with TRBJ2-1; 7 nucleotides agree with TRBD2. The CDR3 sequence is 14 residues long. V trimming: 4 bases; J trimming: 8 bases; junction bases outside the gene matches: 11. Germline V gene lookup returns CDR1 SQVTM and CDR2 ANQGSEA. For the CDR3, the DNA is TGCAGCGTTGGCCTGGGAGGGACGTTCGATGAGCAGTTCTTC. Residues: CSVGLGGTFDEQFF.

This clonotype appeared many times. The genes are TRBV28 and TRBJ1-3; 8 bases match TRBD1. Germline values: CDR1 MDHEN, CDR2 SYDVKM. V lost 6 bases and J lost 4; bases outside the gene matches: 8. The CDR3 runs 15 residues. CDR3 nucleotide sequence: TGTGCCAGCAGCGAAGCAGGGGGCGCCGGAAACACCATATATTTT. Amino acid sequence: CASSEAGGAGNTIYF.

This clonotype showed up just a few times. The J gene is TRBJ1-6, the V gene TRBV6-5; D uncertain. The CDR3 totals 15 residues. The V gene lost 6 bases and the J gene lost 1 base, with 10 bases spanning the gap. Germline loops: CDR1 MNHEY, CDR2 SVGAGI. CDR3 sequence (DNA): TGTGCCAGCAGAGAAGACGGGTCCTATAATTCACCCCTCCACTTT. Protein sequence: CASREDGSYNSPLHF.

This clonotype was detected ten times or more. The chain recombines TRBV12-3 or TRBV12-4 with TRBJ2-7; D possibly uses TRBD1 or TRBD2 (6 bases each). The CDR3 sequence is 14 residues long. Trimming cost V 8 bases and J 6 bases, with 20 bases left between them. The CDR3 DNA sequence: TGTGCCAGCCCGGGTGGGGGGCCAGGGTGCGAGCAGTACTTC. Its protein is CASPGGGPGCEQYF.

This clonotype was seen more than once but under ten times. V usage is TRBV27 and J usage is TRBJ1-2; 9 bases align to TRBD1. CDR3 length: 12 residues. The germline gives CDR1 MNHEY, CDR2 SMNVEV (reference sequence). The V gene end was trimmed by 8 bases and the J gene end by 4 bases; junction bases not matched to a gene: 2. CDR3 DNA: TGTGCCAGCGGGACAGGGCCCTATGGCTACACCTTC. Encoded protein: CASGTGPYGYTF.

V usage is TRBV28 and J usage is TRBJ2-5; 9 positions match TRBD1. The CDR3 runs to 13 residues. After removal of 5 bases from V and 6 bases from J, the junction contained 4 bases not matched to a gene. In germline, CDR1 is MDHEN, CDR2 SYDVKM. The CDR3 is CASSKQGAKTQYF. The CDR3 DNA reads TGTGCCAGCAGTAAACAGGGGGCTAAGACCCAGTACTTC.

In this sample, this clonotype turned up many times. The chain combines TRBV6-6 with TRBJ1-5, with TRBD1 as a possible D gene (6 bases). Between the trimmed V and J ends, which lost 5 bases and 3 bases, there was a span of 11 bases. Per the germline V gene, CDR1 is MNHNY and CDR2 is SVGAGI (reference sequence). The CDR3 is 14 residues long. The CDR3 region is CASSTPGANQPQHF. The DNA for the CDR3 is TGTGCCAGCAGTACCCCAGGGGCCAATCAGCCCCAGCATTTT.

In its sample, this clonotype was seen many times. The V and J genes are TRBV7-2 and TRBJ2-1, with D unresolved. The CDR3 spans 13 residues. Germline V gene sequence: CDR1 SGHTA, CDR2 FQGNSA. Deletions cut 5 bases from V and 10 bases from J, with 15 bases between. DNA of the CDR3: TGTGCCAGCAGCCAGGATGGGCTTGGCGAGCAGTTCTTC. It specifies CASSQDGLGEQFF.

Ten or more counts support this clonotype. The gene calls are TRBV12-3 or TRBV12-4 and TRBJ1-6, with a weak D call TRBD1 (6 bases). The germline V and J ends were trimmed by 5 bases and 10 bases, with 18 bases remaining between them. This CDR3 spans 15 amino acids. For the CDR3, the DNA is TGTGCCAGCAGTCGAAGGATGGCAGGGGAATCACCCCTCCACTTT. Protein sequence: CASSRRMAGESPLHF.

This clonotype was counted many times. The rearrangement links TRBV7-2 to TRBJ1-5, with 8 bases lining up with TRBD1. This CDR3 is built from 15 residues. J lost 4 bases, V lost 0 bases, and 2 bases had no gene match. The V gene's germline CDR1 is SGHTA and CDR2 FQGNSA. CDR3 sequence reads: CASSLAGTGNQPQHF. CDR3 bases: TGTGCCAGCAGCTTAGCTGGGACAGGTAATCAGCCCCAGCATTTT.

This clonotype was detected many times. The chain is built from TRBV27 and TRBJ1-5; D unclear. The CDR3 extends over 14 amino acids. V was shortened by 2 bases and J by 7 bases, with 12 bases between the two germline ends. The germline V gene has CDR1 MNHEY and CDR2 SMNVEV (reference sequence). The CDR3 spells CASSLTINGQPQHF. The DNA of the CDR3 is TGTGCCAGCAGTTTAACCATTAATGGCCAGCCCCAGCATTTT.

This clonotype was detected ten times or more. The J gene is TRBJ2-3, the V gene TRBV7-2; 11 bases are a match to TRBD2. Germline V gene data show CDR1 as SGHTA and CDR2 as FQGNSA. V lost 0 bases, J lost 0 bases, and 2 bases stayed unmatched. CDR3 size: 17 residues. The CDR3 loop reads CASSLARLAGSTDTQYF. The CDR3 coding sequence is TGTGCCAGCAGCTTAGCAAGACTAGCGGGGAGCACAGATACGCAGTATTTT.

About this clonotype: Possible read error: a much larger clone is one base away. V and J are TRBV7-6 and TRBJ2-5; tentative D call: TRBD2 (6 bases). The CDR3 is 14 amino acids. Germline V lookup: CDR1 SGHVS, CDR2 FNYEAQ. With 8 bases removed from V and 5 bases from J, the gap between germline ends came to 18 bases. The DNA of the CDR3 is TGTGCCAGCGGCCTCCCGGGAGTGGGTGAGACCCAGTACTTC. This gives the protein CASGLPGVGETQYF.

This chain joins TRBV27 and TRBJ2-3; 10 bases fit TRBD2. In germline, CDR1 is MNHEY, CDR2 SMNVEV (reference sequence). The CDR3 sequence is 15 residues long. With V trimmed by 7 bases and J by 4 bases, 8 bases remained unmatched. CDR3 residues: CASTQSGGAPDTQYF. The CDR3, as DNA: TGTGCCAGCACCCAGAGCGGGGGGGCCCCAGATACGCAGTATTTT.